Listed below are T cell receptor beta chains from one sample, sequenced in a study of shared clonotypes between healthy human individuals. Using immunoSEQ multiplex PCR, the repertoire was profiled, and TCRdb retains in-frame clones only, with some absent. The profile shows more than 550,000 clones, 90% of them singletons. Sequenced material: memory CD8+ T cells from PBMCs. These receptor sequences come from a man between 18 and 29 years old in good health. Some clones in this sample may be carry-over from other donors' samples. Both conserved end residues are part of each CDR3. D genes are given only for firm matches. Rows may omit the clone size; those that give it use once, few, many or a size class.

NA	TRBV28	TRBJ2-7	NA	TGTGCCAGCAGTTTTTTTATGGGAGTTGGCGAGCAGTACTTC	CASSFFMGVGEQYF
NA	TRBV6-1	TRBJ2-1	NA	TGTGCCAGCAGTGAGTCAGGGGCTCACGGCAATGAGCAGTTCTTC	CASSESGAHGNEQFF
NA	TRBV15	TRBJ2-7	NA	TGTGCCACCAGCAGAGAGATCGACACTGCCTACGAGCAGTACTTC	CATSREIDTAYEQYF
NA	TRBV6-1	TRBJ2-7	TRBD2	TGTGCCAGCAGGGAGGGACTAGCGGGCTACGAGCAGTACTTC	CASREGLAGYEQYF
NA	TRBV5-1	TRBJ1-2	TRBD1	TGCGCCAGCAGCTTGGACGCGGGACAGGGGTCGAGCTATGGCTACACCTTC	CASSLDAGQGSSYGYTF
NA	TRBV5-6	TRBJ2-2	TRBD2	TGTGCCAGCAGCCCTATCATTAGCGGGACAATCGGGGAGCTGTTTTTT	CASSPIISGTIGELFF
NA	TRBV14	TRBJ2-7	NA	TGTGCCAGCAGCCAAGATGGGGTCTACGAGCAGTACTTC	CASSQDGVYEQYF
once	TRBV25-1	TRBJ2-7	NA	TGTGCCAGTCGGGCCTGGGGGCAGAAATACGAGCAGTACTTC	CASRAWGQKYEQYF
NA	TRBV2	TRBJ2-7	TRBD1	TGTGCCAGCAGTGAAACCGGGACAGGGAGGTTGGTGGAGTACTTC	CASSETGTGRLVEYF
NA	TRBV5-1	TRBJ1-1	NA	TGCGCCAGCAGCTTGGCAGAAAGACGGGAGATGAACACTGAAGCTTTCTTT	CASSLAERREMNTEAFF
NA	TRBV7-6	TRBJ2-1	NA	TGTGCCAGCAGCTTACGTGTTGGACAGCTCAATGAGCAGTTCTTC	CASSLRVGQLNEQFF
NA	TRBV27	TRBJ2-7	TRBD1	TGTGCCAGCAGTTGGGCCAGGGGGATCTACGAGCAGTACTTC	CASSWARGIYEQYF
NA	TRBV19	TRBJ2-3	NA	TGTGCCATTAGGGGTGGGGCTAGAGGAGATACGCAGTATTTT	CAIRGGARGDTQYF
NA	TRBV4-1	TRBJ1-4	NA	TGCGCCAGCAGCCGGACGGGGAATGAAAAACTGTTTTTT	CASSRTGNEKLFF
NA	TRBV5-5	TRBJ1-1	TRBD1	TGTGCCAGCAGCTTACCGGGACAGGGGGACACTGAAGCTTTCTTT	CASSLPGQGDTEAFF
NA	TRBV29-1	TRBJ2-1	NA	TGCAGCGTTGTTCGAGGTGAGCAGTTCTTC	CSVVRGEQFF
NA	TRBV5-8	TRBJ1-5	NA	TGTGCCAGCAGCTTACAACCCCAGCATTTT	CASSLQPQHF
NA	TRBV13	TRBJ2-7	NA	TGTGCCAGCAGCAACACAGGGGGGGACGAGCAGTACTTC	CASSNTGGDEQYF
NA	TRBV29-1	TRBJ1-1	TRBD1	TGCAGCGTTCCCCTCCGGGGACAGGGCTCTGAAGCTTTCTTT	CSVPLRGQGSEAFF
NA	TRBV4-3	TRBJ2-7	TRBD1	TGCGCCAGCAGCCATCAGGACAGGGGGGTTTTTAACGAGCAGTACTTC	CASSHQDRGVFNEQYF
NA	TRBV27	TRBJ2-1	TRBD2	TGTGCCAGCAGTTTACCCTCGACTAGCGGGAGGCCCTACAATGAGCAGTTCTTC	CASSLPSTSGRPYNEQFF
NA	TRBV9	TRBJ1-1	NA	TGTGCCAGCAGCGTAGCGATTTCAGGGGCGTACACTGAAGCTTTCTTT	CASSVAISGAYTEAFF
NA	TRBV7-2	TRBJ2-7	NA	TGTGCCAGCAGCTTAGTCCCGGACACAAGCTTCGAGCAGTACTTC	CASSLVPDTSFEQYF
NA	TRBV5-6	TRBJ2-1	NA	TGTGCCAGCAGCACGGGCCGAGGGAATGAGCAGTTCTTC	CASSTGRGNEQFF
NA	TRBV5-6	TRBJ2-1	TRBD2	TGTGCCAGCAGCCATTATCTGGTGATAGCGGGAGTCAATGAGCAGTTCTTC	CASSHYLVIAGVNEQFF
NA	TRBV11-2	TRBJ2-3	NA	TGTGCCAGCAGTGAAGAGCTGTCTAGCACAGATACGCAGTATTTT	CASSEELSSTDTQYF
NA	TRBV2	TRBJ2-1	TRBD2	TGTGCCAGCAGGGGAACTAGCGGGAACTACAATGAGCAGTTCTTC	CASRGTSGNYNEQFF
NA	TRBV14	TRBJ2-4	TRBD2	TGTGCCAGCAGCCAAGGTTTCGGACTAGCGGGACCAGACTTAGCCAAAAACATTCAGTACTTC	CASSQGFGLAGPDLAKNIQYF
NA	TRBV27	TRBJ1-1	TRBD1	TGTGCCAGCACCTCGACAGGGGGCGGATCTGAAGCTTTCTTT	CASTSTGGGSEAFF